What follows is one T cell receptor beta chain and its context. The data stem from a study of blood T cell repertoires in COVID-19. Study overall: Spain, Italy and the United States supplied samples that represented acute and convalescent COVID-19. T cells, B-cell-depleted T cells, or PBMCs supplied cDNA or gDNA.

CDR3 size: 13 residues. With 10 bases removed from V and 7 bases from J, the gap between germline ends came to 17 bases. Germline values: CDR1 MNHEY, CDR2 SVGAGI. The authors' processing: Researchers report that nucleated cell counts were estimated from reference gene primer amplification. Clones were sequenced by immunoSEQ multiplex PCR, and TCRdb holds only the in-frame ones, with some missing. V and J calls plus clone size are reproduced from that table; the DNA served to infer D and trimming. Here the sample spans roughly 180,000 clones, 70% to 90% being singletons. The clonotype comes from a man aged 18-30 years with acute or convalescent COVID-19. The J gene is TRBJ2-1, the V gene TRBV6-5; tentative D call: TRBD2 (5 bases). The sequencing sample was made of peripheral blood. The CDR3, as DNA: TGTGCCACCTCCCGAGGGTTAGAAAATGAGCAGTTCTTC. Protein: CATSRGLENEQFF.